The 29 T cell receptor beta chains in this list originate from one sample, sequenced in a study of cytomegalovirus exposure and HLA in healthy donors. The study ran its PCR with 60 Vbeta and 13 Jbeta primers. TCRdb keeps only in-frame clones here, not all; method: immunoSEQ multiplex PCR. The sample includes around 140,000 clones. Sequenced material: PBMCs. Every receptor here comes from a woman in her forties or fifties in good health and CMV-seronegative.

The chain couples TRBV4-1 to TRBJ2-2; TRBD2 is a possible D gene (6 bases). Looked up from germline, CDR1 is MGHRA and CDR2 is YSYEKL. This CDR3 has 14 residues. V lost 3 bases, J lost 6 bases, and 11 bases lay in between. Written as DNA, the CDR3 is TGCGCCAGCAGCCAGGGACTGGCGGCCGGGGAGCTGTTTTTT. This encodes CASSQGLAAGELFF.

The V and J genes are TRBV25-1 and TRBJ2-7; D not certain. Germline V gene sequence: CDR1 MGHDK, CDR2 SYGVNS. The V gene lost 1 base and the J gene lost 1 base, with 5 bases spanning the gap. The CDR3 extends over 13 amino acids. This chain's CDR3 is CASSEFGSYEQYF. Written as DNA, the CDR3 is TGTGCCAGCAGTGAATTCGGTTCCTACGAGCAGTACTTC.

The chain has TRBV30 and TRBJ2-7; D gene ambiguous. Trimming took off 5 bases at V and 2 bases at J, with 7 bases between the two ends. Per the germline V gene, CDR1 is GTSNPN and CDR2 is SVGIG (reference sequence). The CDR3 consists of 11 residues. The CDR3 protein is CAWGTAYEQYF. DNA of the CDR3: TGTGCCTGGGGTACGGCCTACGAGCAGTACTTC. The full variable domain, in which reference TRBV30 and TRBJ2-7 provide the parts outside the CDR3, is SQTIHQWPATLVQPVGSPLSLECTVEGTSNPNLYWYRQAAGRGLQLLFYSVGIGQISSEVPQNLSASRPQDRQFILSSKKLLLSDSGFYLCAWGTAYEQYFGPGTRLTVT.

The V call is TRBV6-5, the J call TRBJ2-1; 10 bases are a match to TRBD2. The CDR3 has 16 amino acids. Germline V gives CDR1 MNHEY, CDR2 SVGAGI. Unmatched junction bases numbered 9, after V lost 4 bases and J lost 6 bases. As DNA, the CDR3 is TGTGCCAGCAGTTCGATAGCGGGAGGCGTATCCAATGAGCAGTTCTTC. Its translation: CASSSIAGGVSNEQFF.

The rearrangement joins TRBV7-3 to TRBJ1-2, with D perhaps matching TRBD1 (5 bases). Germline V gene data show CDR1 as SGHTA and CDR2 as FQGTGA. This CDR3 has 14 residues. The germline V and J ends were trimmed by 5 bases and 5 bases, with 15 bases remaining between them. In nucleotides, the CDR3 is TGTGCCAGCAGCCGGTGGGGGGGAAGGTATGGCTACACCTTC. Encoded protein: CASSRWGGRYGYTF.

CDR3 nucleotide sequence: TGTGCCAGCTCGGACTTAGGGAACACTGAAGCTTTCTTT. It encodes CASSDLGNTEAFF. The chain joins TRBV19 to TRBJ1-1; D is unclear. The ends were cut back, 9 bases at V and 1 base at J, with 12 bases in the middle. CDR1 and CDR2 from the germline V gene are LNHDA and SQIVND (reference sequence). This CDR3 has 13 residues.

The genes are TRBV7-3 and TRBJ2-1, with 10 bases fitting TRBD2. This CDR3 has 15 amino acids. Looked up from germline, CDR1 is SGHTA and CDR2 is FQGTGA. V dropped 2 bases and J dropped 7; count of bases not matched to a gene: 5. CDR3 in DNA: TGTGCCAGCAGCTTACTAGCGGGGGCCGCGAATGAGCAGTTCTTC. Its translation: CASSLLAGAANEQFF.

V gene TRBV4-1 combines with J gene TRBJ2-7; D remains ambiguous. Trimming removed 1 base at V and 2 bases at J, with 12 bases between. The length of the CDR3 is 15 residues. Germline-derived CDR1 and CDR2 are MGHRA and YSYEKL. The CDR3 protein is CASSQVYGPTYEQYF. The CDR3 DNA sequence: TGCGCCAGCAGCCAAGTGTATGGGCCTACCTACGAGCAGTACTTC.

The chain employs TRBV19 and TRBJ1-5, with 10 bases fitting TRBD1. The CDR3 is 17 residues long. V dropped 3 bases and J dropped 5; count of bases not matched to a gene: 10. Germline V gene data show CDR1 as LNHDA and CDR2 as SQIVND (reference sequence). This CDR3 reads CASSIRLGTGVYQPQHF. CDR3 coding DNA: TGTGCCAGTAGTATTAGACTGGGGACAGGGGTCTATCAGCCCCAGCATTTT.

The chain recombines TRBV15 with TRBJ2-7, with a weak D call TRBD2 (6 bases). CDR1 and CDR2 (germline): LNHNV, YYDKDF (reference sequence). The ends were cut back, 0 bases at V and 0 bases at J, with 12 bases in the middle. The CDR3 covers 16 residues. In nucleotides, the CDR3 is TGTGCCACCAGCAGAGATCGACTAGTTATCTCCTACGAGCAGTACTTC. Amino acid sequence: CATSRDRLVISYEQYF.

The V and J genes are TRBV11-2 and TRBJ2-3, with no clear D. CDR1 is SGHAT, CDR2 FQNNGV, per germline. The CDR3 is made up of 15 amino acids. V was shortened by 1 base and J by 3 bases, with 11 bases between the two germline ends. The CDR3 DNA reads TGTGCCAGCAGCTTAGTGGGTGCGGCTACAGATACGCAGTATTTT. This translates into CASSLVGAATDTQYF.

The chain couples TRBV28 to TRBJ1-5; D ambiguous. This CDR3 is 16 amino acids long. Per the germline V gene, CDR1 is MDHEN and CDR2 is SYDVKM. V was cut by 2 bases and J by 0 bases, with 11 bases left in between. Written as DNA, the CDR3 is TGTGCCAGCAGTTTAATGGGAGGGCTTAGCAATCAGCCCCAGCATTTT. It encodes CASSLMGGLSNQPQHF.

The chain carries TRBV4-1 and TRBJ1-5; the match to TRBD1 covers 8 bases. Trimming cost V 2 bases and J 5 bases; bases outside gene matches: 5. The CDR3 sequence is 15 residues long. Germline assignment: CDR1 MGHRA and CDR2 YSYEKL. The CDR3 is CASSQLPQGDQPQHF. CDR3 coding DNA: TGCGCCAGCAGCCAACTCCCACAGGGGGATCAGCCCCAGCATTTT.

The chain is built from TRBV7-9 and TRBJ1-4; TRBD1 is a possible D gene (6 bases). The CDR3 spans 16 residues. The V gene lost 5 bases and the J gene lost 2 bases, with 15 bases spanning the gap. Germline CDR1 reads SEHNR; CDR2 reads FQNEAQ (reference sequence). In DNA form, the CDR3 reads TGTGCCAGCAGCGCCCGTGGGGGGGCGACTAATGAAAAACTGTTTTTT. This translates into CASSARGGATNEKLFF. The entire variable domain, with the rest obtained from reference TRBV7-9 and TRBJ1-4, is as follows: DTGVSQNPRHKITKRGQNVTFRCDPISEHNRLYWYRQTLGQGPEFLTYFQNEAQLEKSRLLSDRFSAERPKGSFSTLEIQRTEQGDSAMYLCASSARGGATNEKLFFGSGTQLSVL.

The chain combines TRBV5-1 with TRBJ2-2, with D perhaps matching TRBD2 (5 bases). The CDR3 runs to 15 residues. Germline V gene sequence: CDR1 SGHRS, CDR2 YFSETQ. Trimming removed 5 bases from V and 0 bases from J, with 11 bases in between. CDR3 sequence reads: CASRGLATNTGELFF. CDR3 sequence (DNA): TGCGCCAGCAGAGGGTTAGCGACGAACACCGGGGAGCTGTTTTTT.

This chain uses TRBV11-2 with TRBJ2-5; D perhaps matches TRBD2 (5 bases). The CDR3 loop spans 16 amino acids. The germline CDR1 and CDR2 sequences are SGHAT and FQNNGV. V lost 1 base and J lost 1, with 13 bases in between. The CDR3 here is CASSLVALGFQETQYF. The CDR3 DNA sequence: TGTGCCAGCAGCTTAGTAGCGCTGGGTTTCCAAGAGACCCAGTACTTC.

The chain recombines TRBV4-2 with TRBJ2-5; weak D call: TRBD1 (6 bases). Germline CDR1 LGHNA, CDR2 YNFKEQ. V was cut by 2 bases and J by 5 bases, with 15 bases left in between. The CDR3 sequence is 15 residues long. The CDR3 region is CASSQNDGQLETQYF. The CDR3 DNA follows: TGTGCCAGCAGCCAAAACGACGGACAGTTGGAGACCCAGTACTTC.

V and J are TRBV30 and TRBJ2-4; TRBD2 aligns across 10 bases. This CDR3 region has 16 residues. The germline gives CDR1 GTSNPN, CDR2 SVGIG (reference sequence). Trimming removed 2 bases from V and 7 bases from J; junction bases left unmatched: 11. In DNA, the CDR3 is TGTGCCTGGAGTACGACCCCTTTAGCGGGGGGCAACATTCAGTACTTC. Residues: CAWSTTPLAGGNIQYF.

This chain connects TRBV6-1 to TRBJ1-2, with a possible D match to TRBD1 (6 bases). V was trimmed by 1 base and J by 4 bases, leaving 10 bases between them. Germline lookup yields CDR1 MNHNS and CDR2 SASEGT. The CDR3 has 14 residues. The CDR3 DNA sequence: TGTGCCAGCAGTGAAGGGTTGGGGGCCTATGGCTACACCTTC. This codes for CASSEGLGAYGYTF.

The chain couples TRBV30 to TRBJ2-2; 11 bases are shared with TRBD2. Germline-derived CDR1 and CDR2 are GTSNPN and SVGIG (reference sequence). V lost 2 bases to trimming and J lost 0 bases; unmatched junction nucleotides: 2. The CDR3 sequence is 16 residues long. CDR3 sequence: CAWSLAGGTNTGELFF. The CDR3 DNA reads TGTGCCTGGAGTTTAGCGGGGGGGACGAACACCGGGGAGCTGTTTTTT.

J is TRBJ2-5 and V is TRBV29-1; D may be TRBD1 (8 bases). V was shortened by 6 bases and J by 4 bases, with 12 bases between the two germline ends. Germline CDR1 is SQVTM and CDR2 is ANQGSEA. The CDR3 extends over 12 amino acids. For the CDR3, the DNA is TGCAGCGTAGCGGGGACAGGAGAGACCCAGTACTTC. Its protein product is CSVAGTGETQYF.

The chain recombines TRBV19 with TRBJ2-4, with 11 bases matching TRBD1. The V gene end was trimmed by 4 bases and the J gene end by 7 bases; junction bases not matched to a gene: 3. The CDR3 has 14 residues. Per the germline V gene, CDR1 is LNHDA and CDR2 is SQIVND (reference sequence). The CDR3 DNA sequence: TGTGCCAGTAGTACAGGACAGGGGGCGAACATTCAGTACTTC. Protein: CASSTGQGANIQYF.

The chain couples TRBV7-3 to TRBJ2-1; possibly TRBD2 for D (7 bases). This CDR3 is built from 17 residues. CDR1 SGHTA and CDR2 FQGTGA come from the germline V gene. V was trimmed by 1 base and J by 7 bases, leaving 20 bases between them. The CDR3 spells CASSLIEGGGGGNEQFF. The CDR3 nucleotides read TGTGCCAGCAGCTTAATCGAGGGAGGGGGTGGAGGGAATGAGCAGTTCTTC. The whole variable domain, remainder taken from reference TRBV7-3 and TRBJ2-1, is GAGVSQTPSNKVTEKGKYVELRCDPISGHTALYWYRQSLGQGPEFLIYFQGTGAADDSGLPNDRFFAVRPEGSVSTLKIQRTERGDSAVYLCASSLIEGGGGGNEQFFGPGTRLTVL.

CDR3 sequence (DNA): TGTGCCAGTAGTTTCGTTTCGAACACTGAAGCTTTCTTT. Its protein is CASSFVSNTEAFF. V is TRBV19 and J is TRBJ1-1; D remains unclear. The CDR3 loop spans 13 amino acids. The germline V gene has CDR1 LNHDA and CDR2 SQIVND (reference sequence). Trimming pared 5 bases from V and 1 base from J, leaving 8 bases between.

In nucleotides, the CDR3 is TGTGCCAGCACCCGGACTAGCGGGTCACAAGAGACCCAGTACTTC. It translates to CASTRTSGSQETQYF. The chain recombines TRBV7-2 with TRBJ2-5; 11 bases align to TRBD2. Losses at the gene ends were 7 bases for V and 2 bases for J; bases not matched to a gene: 6. The CDR3 has 15 amino acids. Germline V gives CDR1 SGHTA, CDR2 FQGNSA.

The chain recombines TRBV7-6 with TRBJ2-1; 8 positions match TRBD1. Germline V gene sequence: CDR1 SGHVS, CDR2 FNYEAQ. CDR3 length: 15 amino acids. Germline trimming cut 1 base from V and 3 bases from J; bases unmatched to any gene: 2. CDR3 sequence (DNA): TGTGCCAGCAGCTTAGGAGGACAGGGCTACAATGAGCAGTTCTTC. It yields the protein CASSLGGQGYNEQFF.

This CDR3 reads CSARANEKLFF. The CDR3 DNA reads as TGCAGTGCTAGAGCAAATGAAAAACTGTTTTTT. V gene TRBV20-1 combines with J gene TRBJ1-4; D call uncertain. The V end was cut by 1 base, the J end by 5 bases, with 2 bases between. This CDR3 spans 11 amino acids. Germline CDR1 DFQATT, CDR2 SNEGSKA (reference sequence).

The gene calls are TRBV9 and TRBJ1-2, with 9 nucleotides matching TRBD1. This CDR3 spans 15 amino acids. The V gene end was trimmed by 1 base and the J gene end by 2 bases; junction bases not matched to a gene: 3. CDR1 and CDR2 (germline): SGDLS, YYNGEE. The chain's CDR3 is CASSVHTGGNYGYTF. In DNA form, the CDR3 reads TGTGCCAGCAGCGTACATACAGGGGGCAACTATGGCTACACCTTC.

The V and J genes are TRBV29-1 and TRBJ2-7; D may be TRBD1 (6 bases). Trimming left V 7 bases short and J 0 bases short, with 16 bases between. Looked up from germline, CDR1 is SQVTM and CDR2 is ANQGSEA. CDR3 size: 14 residues. CDR3 protein: CSAVRGGSSYEQYF. CDR3 DNA: TGCAGCGCCGTAAGAGGGGGATCCTCCTACGAGCAGTACTTC.